Listed below are T cell receptor beta chains from one sample, sequenced in a study of blood T cell repertoires in COVID-19. This table comes from immunoSEQ multiplex PCR, and its TCRdb copy is limited to in-frame clones, with some not included. The data hold roughly 340,000 clones, with 91% observed a single time. The sequenced sample was peripheral blood. The receptors originated from a woman aged 18-29 years who had recovered from COVID-19. The CDR3 runs from the conserved cysteine through the conserved F or W. The D gene is left open where the match is weak. Rows may omit the clone size; those that give it use once, few, many or a size class.

cdr3_aa: CASSSRDYEPTGQFF
cdr3_nt: TGTGCCAGCAGTTCCCGGGACTACGAACCGACGGGGCAGTTCTTC
d_call: TRBD2
clone_size: -
j_call: TRBJ2-1
v_call: TRBV2
cdr3_length: 15

cdr3_aa: CASRRDRDTDTQYF
cdr3_nt: TGTGCCAGCCGTCGGGACAGGGATACAGATACGCAGTATTTT
d_call: TRBD1
clone_size: -
j_call: TRBJ2-3
v_call: TRBV9
cdr3_length: 14

cdr3_aa: CASSDGTANEKLFF
cdr3_nt: TGCGCCAGCAGTGACGGGACAGCGAATGAAAAACTGTTTTTT
d_call: TRBD1
clone_size: -
j_call: TRBJ1-4
v_call: TRBV10-2
cdr3_length: 14

cdr3_aa: CASSLLAGEGNEQFF
cdr3_nt: TGTGCCAGCAGTTTACTAGCGGGAGAGGGTAATGAGCAGTTCTTC
d_call: TRBD2
clone_size: -
j_call: TRBJ2-1
v_call: TRBV27
cdr3_length: 15

cdr3_aa: CSASGQLVNYGYTF
cdr3_nt: TGCAGTGCTAGTGGCCAGCTAGTGAACTATGGCTACACCTTC
d_call: -
clone_size: -
j_call: TRBJ1-2
v_call: TRBV20-1
cdr3_length: 14

cdr3_aa: CASSLRDRGPDEQFF
cdr3_nt: TGCGCCAGCAGCCTCCGGGACAGGGGACCGGATGAGCAGTTCTTC
d_call: TRBD1
clone_size: once
j_call: TRBJ2-1
v_call: TRBV5-1
cdr3_length: 15

cdr3_aa: CASSQGQGGMDQPQHF
cdr3_nt: TGTGCCAGCTCACAGGGACAGGGGGGGATGGATCAGCCCCAGCATTTT
d_call: TRBD1
clone_size: -
j_call: TRBJ1-5
v_call: TRBV18
cdr3_length: 16

cdr3_aa: CAISEWGQANYGYTF
cdr3_nt: TGTGCCATCAGTGAGTGGGGACAGGCTAACTATGGCTACACCTTC
d_call: TRBD1
clone_size: -
j_call: TRBJ1-2
v_call: TRBV10-3
cdr3_length: 15

cdr3_aa: CASSLASDTQYF
cdr3_nt: TGTGCCAGCAGTTTGGCATCAGATACGCAGTATTTT
d_call: -
clone_size: -
j_call: TRBJ2-3
v_call: TRBV6-2/TRBV6-3
cdr3_length: 12

cdr3_aa: CASSLHRGPYSGELFF
cdr3_nt: TGTGCCAGCAGCTTACACAGGGGGCCGTATTCCGGGGAGCTGTTTTTT
d_call: TRBD1
clone_size: -
j_call: TRBJ2-2
v_call: TRBV7-9
cdr3_length: 16

cdr3_aa: CASSLGQGGTEAFF
cdr3_nt: TGTGCCAGCAGCTTAGGGCAGGGCGGAACTGAAGCTTTCTTT
d_call: -
clone_size: -
j_call: TRBJ1-1
v_call: TRBV11-3
cdr3_length: 14

cdr3_aa: CSVEGGDPTDTQYF
cdr3_nt: TGCAGCGTTGAAGGCGGGGATCCCACAGATACGCAGTATTTT
d_call: -
clone_size: -
j_call: TRBJ2-3
v_call: TRBV29-1
cdr3_length: 14

cdr3_aa: CASSQVLGVTYNEQFF
cdr3_nt: TGCGCCAGCAGCCAAGTTCTGGGAGTTACCTACAATGAGCAGTTCTTC
d_call: -
clone_size: once
j_call: TRBJ2-1
v_call: TRBV4-1
cdr3_length: 16

cdr3_aa: CASSGRQGGGDTQYF
cdr3_nt: TGTGCCAGCAGCGGACGACAGGGGGGAGGAGATACGCAGTATTTT
d_call: TRBD1
clone_size: -
j_call: TRBJ2-3
v_call: TRBV9
cdr3_length: 15

cdr3_aa: CASSRGSGGTDTQYF
cdr3_nt: TGTGCCAGCTCTCGGGGTAGCGGAGGCACAGATACGCAGTATTTT
d_call: -
clone_size: -
j_call: TRBJ2-3
v_call: TRBV5-8
cdr3_length: 15

cdr3_aa: CASGLVEGGSHNEQFF
cdr3_nt: TGTGCTAGTGGTTTGGTAGAAGGGGGTAGCCACAATGAGCAGTTCTTC
d_call: -
clone_size: -
j_call: TRBJ2-1
v_call: TRBV12-5
cdr3_length: 16

cdr3_aa: CASSVAADIQETQYF
cdr3_nt: TGTGCCAGCAGCGTAGCCGCAGACATTCAGGAGACCCAGTACTTC
d_call: -
clone_size: -
j_call: TRBJ2-5
v_call: TRBV9
cdr3_length: 15

cdr3_aa: CASSYNRETEAFF
cdr3_nt: TGTGCCAGCAGCTATAACAGGGAAACTGAAGCTTTCTTT
d_call: -
clone_size: -
j_call: TRBJ1-1
v_call: TRBV11-2
cdr3_length: 13

cdr3_aa: CASSQGNQPQHF
cdr3_nt: TGTGCCAGCAGCCAGGGCAACCAGCCCCAGCATTTT
d_call: -
clone_size: -
j_call: TRBJ1-5
v_call: TRBV3-1/TRBV3-2
cdr3_length: 12

cdr3_aa: CASSLVTGGLAGVWQPGELFF
cdr3_nt: TGTGCCAGCAGCTTAGTTACCGGTGGCCTAGCGGGAGTTTGGCAACCCGGGGAGCTGTTTTTT
d_call: TRBD2
clone_size: -
j_call: TRBJ2-2
v_call: TRBV7-8
cdr3_length: 21

cdr3_aa: CASSSLQGGYNSPLHF
cdr3_nt: TGTGCCAGCAGTTCCTTACAGGGCGGCTATAATTCACCCCTCCACTTT
d_call: -
clone_size: few
j_call: TRBJ1-6
v_call: TRBV2
cdr3_length: 16

cdr3_aa: CASRTGTSVTDTQYF
cdr3_nt: TGTGCCAGCAGGACCGGGACTAGCGTGACAGATACGCAGTATTTT
d_call: TRBD2
clone_size: -
j_call: TRBJ2-3
v_call: TRBV5-5
cdr3_length: 15

cdr3_aa: CASSVGLAGGTDTQYF
cdr3_nt: TGCGCCAGCAGCGTGGGACTAGCGGGAGGGACAGATACGCAGTATTTT
d_call: TRBD2
clone_size: -
j_call: TRBJ2-3
v_call: TRBV4-1
cdr3_length: 16

cdr3_aa: CASSLAGQGTNEQFF
cdr3_nt: TGTGCCAGCAGCTTAGCGGGACAGGGTACCAATGAGCAGTTCTTC
d_call: TRBD1
clone_size: -
j_call: TRBJ2-1
v_call: TRBV11-3
cdr3_length: 15

cdr3_aa: CASSLRTGVEYGYTF
cdr3_nt: TGTGCCAGCAGCTTGCGGACAGGAGTAGAGTATGGCTACACCTTC
d_call: TRBD1
clone_size: -
j_call: TRBJ1-2
v_call: TRBV11-2
cdr3_length: 15

cdr3_aa: CASSPDRGYGTQYF
cdr3_nt: TGTGCCAGTAGTCCGGACAGGGGCTACGGGACCCAGTACTTC
d_call: TRBD1
clone_size: -
j_call: TRBJ2-5
v_call: TRBV19
cdr3_length: 14

cdr3_aa: CASSLSGGEETQYF
cdr3_nt: TGTGCCAGCAGCTTGTCGGGAGGGGAAGAGACCCAGTACTTC
d_call: TRBD2
clone_size: -
j_call: TRBJ2-5
v_call: TRBV5-4
cdr3_length: 14

cdr3_aa: CASSRQGPAFF
cdr3_nt: TGTGCCAGCAGCCGACAGGGCCCAGCTTTCTTT
d_call: TRBD1
clone_size: few
j_call: TRBJ1-1
v_call: TRBV6-2/TRBV6-3
cdr3_length: 11

cdr3_aa: CASNPGTPSSYNEQFF
cdr3_nt: TGCGCCAGCAATCCCGGGACTCCAAGCTCCTACAATGAGCAGTTCTTC
d_call: -
clone_size: -
j_call: TRBJ2-1
v_call: TRBV10-1
cdr3_length: 16

cdr3_aa: CASSQDRQGSYNEQFF
cdr3_nt: TGTGCCAGCAGCCAAGATCGCCAGGGCTCCTACAATGAGCAGTTCTTC
d_call: -
clone_size: once
j_call: TRBJ2-1
v_call: TRBV14
cdr3_length: 16

cdr3_aa: CSAYWTGNEKLFF
cdr3_nt: TGCAGCGCTTACTGGACAGGAAATGAAAAACTGTTTTTT
d_call: TRBD1
clone_size: -
j_call: TRBJ1-4
v_call: TRBV29-1
cdr3_length: 13

cdr3_aa: CASIWRNLSYNEQFF
cdr3_nt: TGTGCCAGTATCTGGAGGAATTTATCCTACAATGAGCAGTTCTTC
d_call: -
clone_size: -
j_call: TRBJ2-1
v_call: TRBV19
cdr3_length: 15

cdr3_aa: CASSSPPPVTIYF
cdr3_nt: TGTGCCAGCAGCTCACCACCCCCGGTCACCATATATTTT
d_call: -
clone_size: -
j_call: TRBJ1-3
v_call: TRBV7-9
cdr3_length: 13

cdr3_aa: CASSTSSGLVNYNEQFF
cdr3_nt: TGTGCCAGTAGTACGAGCTCGGGACTAGTAAACTACAATGAGCAGTTCTTC
d_call: TRBD2
clone_size: few
j_call: TRBJ2-1
v_call: TRBV19
cdr3_length: 17

cdr3_aa: CASSLGNTAYNEQFF
cdr3_nt: TGTGCCAGCAGCTTGGGGAACACAGCCTACAATGAGCAGTTCTTC
d_call: -
clone_size: -
j_call: TRBJ2-1
v_call: TRBV5-4
cdr3_length: 15

cdr3_aa: CASSRGTGLNTEAFF
cdr3_nt: TGTGCCAGCAGCCGAGGGACAGGGCTGAACACTGAAGCTTTCTTT
d_call: TRBD1
clone_size: -
j_call: TRBJ1-1
v_call: TRBV7-8
cdr3_length: 15

cdr3_aa: CASSNTKTGAGSPLHF
cdr3_nt: TGTGCCAGCAGTAATACGAAAACAGGGGCGGGTTCACCCCTCCACTTT
d_call: TRBD1
clone_size: -
j_call: TRBJ1-6
v_call: TRBV27
cdr3_length: 16

cdr3_aa: CASSFRGGSYNSPLHF
cdr3_nt: TGTGCCAGCAGCTTCCGAGGGGGCTCCTATAATTCACCCCTCCACTTT
d_call: -
clone_size: -
j_call: TRBJ1-6
v_call: TRBV11-3
cdr3_length: 16

cdr3_aa: CATSDLGDYNTDTQYF
cdr3_nt: TGTGCCACCAGTGATTTAGGGGACTACAACACAGATACGCAGTATTTT
d_call: TRBD2
clone_size: -
j_call: TRBJ2-3
v_call: TRBV24-1
cdr3_length: 16

cdr3_aa: CASSLGLDTSTDTQYF
cdr3_nt: TGTGCCAGCAGCTTAGGACTGGATACTAGCACAGATACGCAGTATTTT
d_call: -
clone_size: -
j_call: TRBJ2-3
v_call: TRBV11-2
cdr3_length: 16

cdr3_aa: CAISESNRGNTEAFF
cdr3_nt: TGTGCCATCAGTGAGTCGAACAGGGGTAACACTGAAGCTTTCTTT
d_call: TRBD1
clone_size: -
j_call: TRBJ1-1
v_call: TRBV10-3
cdr3_length: 15

cdr3_aa: CASSFVQNYNEQFF
cdr3_nt: TGTGCCAGCAGCTTCGTCCAGAACTACAATGAGCAGTTCTTC
d_call: -
clone_size: -
j_call: TRBJ2-1
v_call: TRBV7-9
cdr3_length: 14

cdr3_aa: CASSFSGVLSDTQYF
cdr3_nt: TGTGCCAGCAGCTTCTCGGGAGTTCTGTCAGATACGCAGTATTTT
d_call: -
clone_size: -
j_call: TRBJ2-3
v_call: TRBV7-9
cdr3_length: 15

cdr3_aa: CATSDWTGGETQYF
cdr3_nt: TGTGCCACCAGTGATTGGACAGGGGGGGAGACCCAGTACTTC
d_call: TRBD1
clone_size: -
j_call: TRBJ2-5
v_call: TRBV24-1
cdr3_length: 14

cdr3_aa: CASIEQREYPEQFF
cdr3_nt: TGTGCCAGCATTGAACAGCGGGAGTATCCTGAGCAGTTCTTC
d_call: TRBD2
clone_size: -
j_call: TRBJ2-1
v_call: TRBV2
cdr3_length: 14

cdr3_aa: CASSLWSGGSGANVLTF
cdr3_nt: TGCGCCAGCAGCCTCTGGAGCGGGGGCTCTGGGGCCAACGTCCTGACTTTC
d_call: TRBD2
clone_size: -
j_call: TRBJ2-6
v_call: TRBV4-1
cdr3_length: 17

cdr3_aa: CASSYSFGVPDTQYF
cdr3_nt: TGTGCCAGCAGTTACTCGTTCGGGGTCCCAGATACGCAGTATTTT
d_call: -
clone_size: -
j_call: TRBJ2-3
v_call: TRBV6-2/TRBV6-3
cdr3_length: 15

cdr3_aa: CASSRTGGMNTEAFF
cdr3_nt: TGTGCCAGCAGTCGGACAGGGGGCATGAACACTGAAGCTTTCTTT
d_call: TRBD1
clone_size: -
j_call: TRBJ1-1
v_call: TRBV27
cdr3_length: 15

cdr3_aa: CASSEIGGYNYGYTF
cdr3_nt: TGTGCCAGCAGTGAAATCGGGGGATATAACTATGGCTACACCTTC
d_call: -
clone_size: -
j_call: TRBJ1-2
v_call: TRBV6-1
cdr3_length: 15